This is a list of T cell receptor beta chains from one sample in a study of a mutant IDH1 vaccine in newly diagnosed glioma. The table came from immunoSEQ multiplex PCR; TCRdb's copy has only in-frame clones and leaves some out. The sample holds more than 55,000 clones, around 80% seen once. Their cognate antigens are unknown. The specimen comprised PBMCs, sampled from a glioma patient whose treatment included an IDH1 peptide vaccine. The receptors originated from a man aged 25 to 40 with glioma. Each CDR3 is given with its conserved first and last residue. The D gene is left open where the match is weak.

D gene,V gene,J gene,CDR3 length,CDR3 protein,CDR3 DNA
-,TRBV15,TRBJ2-5,16,CATSREHMYGQETQYF,TGTGCCACCAGCAGAGAGCATATGTACGGTCAAGAGACCCAGTACTTC
-,TRBV2,TRBJ1-3,16,CASSVYQVFSGNTIYF,TGTGCCAGCAGTGTCTACCAGGTTTTCTCTGGAAACACCATATATTTT
TRBD2,TRBV7-8,TRBJ2-1,16,CASSLRRESRLGEQFF,TGTGCCAGCAGCTTACGGCGGGAGAGTAGGCTAGGTGAGCAGTTCTTC
-,TRBV5-1,TRBJ2-2,15,CASSPGHEATGELFF,TGCGCCAGCAGCCCGGGACATGAGGCAACCGGGGAGCTGTTTTTT
-,TRBV6-5,TRBJ1-5,14,CASSYSGARQPQHF,TGTGCCAGCAGTTACTCGGGAGCCCGTCAGCCCCAGCATTTT
-,TRBV5-1,TRBJ2-5,13,CASSLSQQETQYF,TGCGCCAGCAGCTTATCACAGCAAGAGACCCAGTACTTC
-,TRBV6-5,TRBJ1-1,14,CASSGRGGNTEAFF,TGTGCCAGCAGTGGCAGAGGAGGTAACACTGAAGCTTTCTTT
-,TRBV5-1,TRBJ1-1,14,CASSWDPQNTEAFF,TGCGCCAGCAGCTGGGACCCTCAGAACACTGAAGCTTTCTTT
-,TRBV7-9,TRBJ2-1,13,CASSLVGVHEQFF,TGTGCCAGCAGCTTAGTGGGGGTCCATGAGCAGTTCTTC
TRBD1,TRBV7-8,TRBJ2-7,15,CASSLARDRPYEQYF,TGTGCCAGCAGCTTAGCCCGGGACAGACCCTACGAGCAGTACTTC
-,TRBV5-4,TRBJ1-2,15,CASSQDLQFSYGYTF,TGTGCCAGCAGCCAAGATCTACAGTTTTCCTATGGCTACACCTTC
-,TRBV19,TRBJ2-7,14,CASSIAGSSYEQYF,TGTGCCAGTAGTATAGCGGGAAGCTCCTACGAGCAGTACTTC
TRBD1,TRBV4-3,TRBJ1-6,15,CASSQDAGTDSPLHF,TGCGCCAGCAGCCAAGATGCCGGGACAGATTCACCCCTCCACTTT
TRBD2,TRBV9,TRBJ2-3,16,CASSVGMAGGPGTQYF,TGTGCCAGCAGCGTAGGAATGGCGGGGGGGCCAGGGACGCAGTATTTT
-,TRBV30,TRBJ1-2,12,CAWSVRADGYTF,TGTGCCTGGAGTGTTCGTGCCGATGGCTACACCTTC
TRBD2,TRBV2,TRBJ2-1,15,CASSEISGVYNEQFF,TGTGCCAGCAGTGAAATTAGCGGGGTTTACAATGAGCAGTTCTTC
-,TRBV7-8,TRBJ2-3,20,CASSLASRASAWIVTDTQYF,TGTGCCAGCAGCTTAGCTTCGAGGGCTTCGGCCTGGATCGTCACAGATACGCAGTATTTT
-,TRBV6-1,TRBJ1-1,13,CASSYTASTEAFF,TGTGCCAGCAGCTATACAGCGAGCACTGAAGCTTTCTTT
-,TRBV7-9,TRBJ2-1,15,CASSPKGPLGDEQFF,TGTGCCAGCAGCCCTAAGGGCCCCTTAGGCGATGAGCAGTTCTTC